The 15 T cell receptor beta chains below were found in one sample sequenced in a study of regulatory T cells in long-lasting Graves disease. Time point specified: newly diagnosed GD, antithyroid drugs for less than 3 months. Making the TCR library involved RNA that had been extracted from PBMCs. Relying on iRepertoire HTBI primers and Arm-PCR of CDR3 regions, the team built TCR beta libraries. MiXCR was run by TCRdb on the multiplex PCR reads, yielding one entry per CDR3 protein. The sample consists of some 400,000 distinct CDR3 sequences, approximately 15% of them appearing once. These data also featured in a second study, about T cells in Graves' hyperthyroidism and ophthalmopathy.

The specimen was peripheral blood mononuclear cells (PBMCs), collected at new diagnosis, from a patient treated with antithyroid drugs. The receptor source for this set is a woman aged 25 to 45 with Graves disease.

At least ten counts were recorded for this clonotype. The CDR3 DNA follows: TGTGCCAGCAGCTGGACAGATGAGCAGTTCTTC. Protein sequence: CASSWTDEQFF. The rearrangement links TRBV11-2 to TRBJ2-1; a possible D gene is TRBD1 (6 bases). CDR1 SGHAT and CDR2 FQNNGV come from the germline V gene. This CDR3 is 11 amino acids long. V shed 4 bases and J shed 8 bases, with 6 bases lying between them.

This clonotype was picked up many times. The chain has TRBV27 and TRBJ2-1; 8 bases agree with TRBD2. The germline V gene has CDR1 MNHEY and CDR2 SMNVEV (reference sequence). Losses at the gene ends were 6 bases for V and 6 bases for J; bases not matched to a gene: 4. The CDR3 runs to 13 residues. The CDR3 DNA reads TGTGCCAGCAGCGGACTAGCCTTCAATGAGCAGTTCTTC. Translating gives CASSGLAFNEQFF.

This clonotype was seen many times. The V and J genes are TRBV7-9 and TRBJ2-7; 12 bases agree with TRBD2. CDR3 length equals 16 residues. The V segment lost 5 bases and the J segment 4 bases; nucleotides outside the gene matches: 9. Germline CDR1 and CDR2: SEHNR and FQNEAQ (reference sequence). The CDR3 DNA sequence: TGTGCCAGCAGCGAGTGGACTAGCGGGACCATTTACGAGCAGTACTTC. It is translated as CASSEWTSGTIYEQYF.

Details on this clonotype: A much larger clone differs from this one at a single base, so this may be a read error. V gene TRBV5-8 combines with J gene TRBJ2-7; 7 bases are a match to TRBD2. J lost 5 bases, V lost 2 bases, and 10 bases had no gene match. Germline V gene lookup returns CDR1 SGHTS and CDR2 YDEGEE. This CDR3 is 15 amino acids long. DNA for the CDR3: TGTGCCAGCAGCTTTTGGGCGGGAGCGTCCCACGAGCAGTACTTC. Protein: CASSFWAGASHEQYF.

J is TRBJ2-7 and V is TRBV20-1, with 8 positions matching TRBD2. The germline gives CDR1 DFQATT, CDR2 SNEGSKA (reference sequence). The CDR3 runs to 14 residues. Trimming took 6 bases from V and 1 from J; bases not matched to a gene: 8. This CDR3 is CSALRREESYEQYF. CDR3 in DNA: TGCAGTGCCCTCCGGCGGGAGGAATCCTACGAGCAGTACTTC.

This chain joins TRBV10-1 and TRBJ2-1, with a possible D match to TRBD1 (5 bases). Per germline, CDR1 WNHNN and CDR2 SYGVQD (reference sequence). Trimming removed 2 bases from V and 8 bases from J, with 10 bases in between. The CDR3 is 13 residues long. The CDR3 nucleotides read TGCGCCAGCAGTGAGAATCTAGGGGATGAGCAGTTCTTC. The encoded protein is CASSENLGDEQFF.

This clonotype was seen only a few times. The CDR3 DNA sequence: TGCGCCAGCAGCCAAGGCACCAGCGGCCTTTCCTACAATGAGCAGTTCTTC. It encodes CASSQGTSGLSYNEQFF. The V call is TRBV4-1, the J call TRBJ2-1, with TRBD2 as a possible D gene (5 bases). The CDR3 is 17 amino acids. Germline CDR1 reads MGHRA; CDR2 reads YSYEKL. Trimming cost V 1 base and J 1 base, with 14 bases left between them.

The chain is built from TRBV15 and TRBJ2-3; TRBD2 agrees at 7 bases. Germline CDR1 and CDR2: LNHNV and YYDKDF (reference sequence). The CDR3 has 17 amino acids. The ends lost 0 bases at V and 2 bases at J; junction bases unmatched: 8. The CDR3 DNA reads TGTGCCACCAGCAGAGATACCCTAGCGGAGGCCACAGATACGCAGTATTTT. This translates into CATSRDTLAEATDTQYF. The variable domain in full, with the rest retrieved from reference TRBV15 and TRBJ2-3, is DAMVIQNPRYQVTQFGKPVTLSCSQTLNHNVMYWYQQKSSQAPKLLFHYYDKDFNNEADTPDNFQSRRPNTSFCFLDIRSPGLGDTAMYLCATSRDTLAEATDTQYFGPGTRLTVL.

Worth noting for this clonotype: A much bigger clone sits one base away, suggesting this may be a read error. The gene calls are TRBV3-1 and TRBJ2-1; D is ambiguous. The CDR3 consists of 15 residues. Germline CDR1 LGHDT, CDR2 YNNKEL (reference sequence). V lost 1 base to trimming and J lost 13 bases, with 20 bases between them. CDR3 residues: CASSQAVVRQETQFF. DNA for the CDR3: TGTGCCAGCAGCCAAGCTGTTGTGCGGCAAGAGACCCAGTTCTTC.

This clonotype was recorded at least ten times. V is TRBV7-9 and J is TRBJ2-1; TRBD1 matches 8 bases. CDR1 and CDR2 (germline): SEHNR, FQNEAQ (reference sequence). The CDR3 is 15 residues long. V was clipped by 5 bases and J by 5 bases; unmatched bases: 8. In DNA, the CDR3 is TGTGCCAGCAGCCCTCCGGACAGGGCCAACAATGAGCAGTTCTTC. Residues: CASSPPDRANNEQFF.

This clonotype was seen at least ten times. The chain carries TRBV6-5 and TRBJ2-7; 15 bases map to TRBD2. CDR3 length: 16 residues. Germline assignment: CDR1 MNHEY and CDR2 SVGAGI. Trimming cost V 4 bases and J 6 bases; bases outside gene matches: 7. CDR3 bases: TGTGCCAGCAGTTCTAGGACTAGCGGGAGGGCCGTCGAGCAGTACTTC. As protein: CASSSRTSGRAVEQYF.

The rearrangement links TRBV5-6 to TRBJ1-1; D is ambiguous. The length of the CDR3 is 14 residues. The ends were cut back, 4 bases at V and 5 bases at J, with 15 bases in the middle. Germline CDR1 SGHDT, CDR2 YYEEEE. The CDR3 DNA sequence: TGTGCCAGCAGCCTGCCTAGGGAAAGAACTGAAGCTTTCTTT. Its protein is CASSLPRERTEAFF.

Ten or more counts support this clonotype. The rearrangement links TRBV5-8 to TRBJ1-1; D remains unclear. Trimming left V 0 bases short and J 5 bases short, with 11 bases between. The CDR3 is 14 residues long. The V gene's germline CDR1 is SGHTS and CDR2 YDEGEE. As DNA, the CDR3 is TGTGCCAGCAGCTTGGAGCGGGGTGGGACTGAAGCTTTCTTT. It yields the protein CASSLERGGTEAFF.

This clonotype was counted at least ten times. The rearrangement joins TRBV5-1 to TRBJ2-1; 9 positions match TRBD1. V shed 4 bases, J shed 6 bases, and the junction held 14 bases outside the gene matches. The CDR3 has 17 amino acids. Per the germline V gene, CDR1 is SGHRS and CDR2 is YFSETQ. CDR3 DNA sequence: TGCGCCAGCAGCACAGACCGACAGGGGGGGTTCAGCAATGAGCAGTTCTTC. Encoded protein: CASSTDRQGGFSNEQFF.

Ten or more counts support this clonotype. The chain has TRBV11-2 and TRBJ2-3; TRBD2 is a possible D gene (5 bases). CDR1 and CDR2 (germline): SGHAT, FQNNGV. V shed 4 bases and J shed 2 bases, with 16 bases lying between them. The CDR3 covers 16 residues. CDR3 residues: CASSSPDGEHTDTQYF. CDR3 DNA sequence: TGTGCCAGCAGCTCTCCCGACGGGGAACACACAGATACGCAGTATTTT. Drawing the rest from reference TRBV11-2 and TRBJ2-3, the complete variable domain is EAGVAQSPRYKIIEKRQSVAFWCNPISGHATLYWYQQILGQGPKLLIQFQNNGVVDDSQLPKDRFSAERLKGVDSTLKIQPAKLEDSAVYLCASSSPDGEHTDTQYFGPGTRLTVL.